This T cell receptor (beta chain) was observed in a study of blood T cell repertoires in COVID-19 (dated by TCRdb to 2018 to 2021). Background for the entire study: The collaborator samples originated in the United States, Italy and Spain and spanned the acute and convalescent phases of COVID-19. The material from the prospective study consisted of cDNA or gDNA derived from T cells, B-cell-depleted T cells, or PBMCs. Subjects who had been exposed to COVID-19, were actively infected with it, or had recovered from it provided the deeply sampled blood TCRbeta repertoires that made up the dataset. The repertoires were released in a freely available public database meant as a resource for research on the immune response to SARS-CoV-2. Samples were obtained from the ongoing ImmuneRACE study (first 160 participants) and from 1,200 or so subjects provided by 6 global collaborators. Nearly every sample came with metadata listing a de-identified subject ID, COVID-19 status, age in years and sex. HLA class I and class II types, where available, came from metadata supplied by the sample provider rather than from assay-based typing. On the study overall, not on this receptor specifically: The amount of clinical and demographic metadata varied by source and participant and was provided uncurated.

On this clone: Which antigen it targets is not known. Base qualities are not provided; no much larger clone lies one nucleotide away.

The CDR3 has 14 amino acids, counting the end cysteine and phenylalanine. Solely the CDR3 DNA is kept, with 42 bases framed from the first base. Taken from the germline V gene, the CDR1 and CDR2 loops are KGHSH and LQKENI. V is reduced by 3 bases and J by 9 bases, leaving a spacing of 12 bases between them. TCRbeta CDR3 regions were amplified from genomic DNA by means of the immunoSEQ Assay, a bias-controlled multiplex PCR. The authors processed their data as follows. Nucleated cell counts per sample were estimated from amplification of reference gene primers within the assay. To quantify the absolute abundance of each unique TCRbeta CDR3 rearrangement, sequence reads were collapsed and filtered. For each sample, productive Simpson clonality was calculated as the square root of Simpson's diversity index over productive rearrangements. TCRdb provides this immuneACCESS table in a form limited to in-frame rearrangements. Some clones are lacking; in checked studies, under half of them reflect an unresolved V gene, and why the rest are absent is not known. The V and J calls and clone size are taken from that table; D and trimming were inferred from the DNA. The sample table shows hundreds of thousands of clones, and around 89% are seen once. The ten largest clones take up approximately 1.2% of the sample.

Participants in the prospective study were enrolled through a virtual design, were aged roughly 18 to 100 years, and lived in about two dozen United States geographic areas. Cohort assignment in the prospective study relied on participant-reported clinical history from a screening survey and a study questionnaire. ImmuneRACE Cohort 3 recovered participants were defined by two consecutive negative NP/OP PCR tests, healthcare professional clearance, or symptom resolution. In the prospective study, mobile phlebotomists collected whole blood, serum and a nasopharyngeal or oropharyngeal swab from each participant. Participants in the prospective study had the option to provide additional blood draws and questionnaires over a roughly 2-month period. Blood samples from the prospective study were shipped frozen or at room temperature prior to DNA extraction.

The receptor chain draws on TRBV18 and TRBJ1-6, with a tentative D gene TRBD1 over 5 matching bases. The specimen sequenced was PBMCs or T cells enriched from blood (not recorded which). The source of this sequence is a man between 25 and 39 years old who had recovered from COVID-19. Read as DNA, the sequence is TGTGCCAGCTCACCGACAGAGAGTGGTTCACCCCTCCACTTT. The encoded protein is CASSPTESGSPLHF.